This TCR beta chain stems from a study of early T cells in non-severe SARS-CoV-2 infection. Across the study: It was bulk RNA from unsorted whole blood that was sequenced, and the chains were unpaired.

Trimming shortened V by 4 bases and J by 6 bases, and 18 bases separated the two germline ends. Looked up from germline, CDR1 is SGHTA and CDR2 is FQGNSA. The CDR3 runs to 15 residues. Comments on this clonotype: Its specificity is unknown.

Study-wide points: VDJdb matches were skewed toward anti-spike CD8 T cell responses.

The library protocol tagged individual cDNA molecules with unique molecular identifiers. From the 5' RACE reads, TCRdb called clonotypes with MiXCR, one entry per CDR3 protein. The table has roughly 68,000 distinct CDR3 sequences, over 4.5% seen once. The chain employs TRBV7-2 and TRBJ1-2; D gene ambiguous. This TCR came from an adult who was a healthcare worker with PCR-confirmed SARS-CoV-2 infection or an uninfected control (not recorded which). Material: whole blood. The DNA for the CDR3 is TGTGCCAGCAGCTCCCAGAGAGAGGGTTCCAATGGCTACACCTTC. Its translation: CASSSQREGSNGYTF.